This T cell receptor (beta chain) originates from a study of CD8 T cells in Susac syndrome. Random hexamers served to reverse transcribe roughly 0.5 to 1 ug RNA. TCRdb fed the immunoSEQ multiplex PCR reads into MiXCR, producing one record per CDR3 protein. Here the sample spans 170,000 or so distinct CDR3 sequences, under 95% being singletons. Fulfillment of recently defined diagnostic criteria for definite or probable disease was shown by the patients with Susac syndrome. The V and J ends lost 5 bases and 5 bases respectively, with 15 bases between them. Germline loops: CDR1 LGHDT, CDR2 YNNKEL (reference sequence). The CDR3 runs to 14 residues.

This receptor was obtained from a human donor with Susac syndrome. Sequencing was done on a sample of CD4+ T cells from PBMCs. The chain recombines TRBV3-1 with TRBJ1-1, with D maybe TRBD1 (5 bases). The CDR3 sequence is CASSDSRGGTEAFF. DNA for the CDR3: TGTGCCAGCAGCGATAGTAGGGGTGGTACTGAAGCTTTCTTT. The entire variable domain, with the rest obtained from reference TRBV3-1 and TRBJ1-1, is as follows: DTAVSQTPKYLVTQMGNDKSIKCEQNLGHDTMYWYKQDSKKFLKIMFSYNNKELIINETVPNRFSPKSPDKAHLNLHINSLELGDSAVYFCASSDSRGGTEAFFGQGTRLTVV.